These T cell receptor beta chains were read from a single sample in a study of OX40 agonist ivuxolimab in advanced cancers. The assay was immunoSEQ multiplex PCR, and TCRdb's table has in-frame clones only and misses some. Of 77,000 or so clones listed, less than 95% are singletons. The sequenced sample was CD4+ or CD8+ T cells sorted from blood, obtained in a trial of the OX40 agonist ivuxolimab. The source is an adult with an advanced solid tumor such as melanoma, head and neck, liver or kidney cancer. Each CDR3 is given with its conserved first and last residue. A D gene is named only where the DNA matches it firmly.

v_gene: TRBV5-1; d_gene: TRBD2; j_gene: TRBJ2-7; CDR3aa: CASSLDQLAGVYEQYF; CDR3nt: TGCGCCAGCAGCTTGGACCAATTAGCGGGAGTCTACGAGCAGTACTTC
v_gene: TRBV4-1; d_gene: TRBD2; j_gene: TRBJ2-7; CDR3aa: CASSKTSDISSYEQYF; CDR3nt: TGCGCCAGCAGCAAGACTAGCGATATAAGCTCCTACGAGCAGTACTTC
v_gene: TRBV9; d_gene: TRBD2; j_gene: TRBJ2-5; CDR3aa: CASSVAGLAGGRETQYF; CDR3nt: TGTGCCAGCAGCGTAGCGGGACTAGCGGGGGGTAGGGAGACCCAGTACTTC
v_gene: TRBV11-3; d_gene: NA; j_gene: TRBJ2-3; CDR3aa: CASSQPGVSTDTQYF; CDR3nt: TGTGCCAGCAGTCAGCCAGGGGTTAGCACAGATACGCAGTATTTT
v_gene: TRBV18; d_gene: NA; j_gene: TRBJ2-7; CDR3aa: CASSPREAYEQYF; CDR3nt: TGTGCCAGCTCACCAAGGGAGGCCTACGAGCAGTACTTC
v_gene: TRBV5-4; d_gene: TRBD1; j_gene: TRBJ1-2; CDR3aa: CASAGGGQGLYGYTF; CDR3nt: TGTGCCAGCGCCGGGGGGGGACAGGGACTCTATGGCTACACCTTC
v_gene: TRBV2; d_gene: NA; j_gene: TRBJ2-5; CDR3aa: CASSRRAEETQYF; CDR3nt: TGTGCCAGCAGTCGAAGGGCAGAAGAGACCCAGTACTTC
v_gene: TRBV7-9; d_gene: NA; j_gene: TRBJ1-3; CDR3aa: CASSSRTGQGSGNTIYF; CDR3nt: TGTGCCAGCAGCTCGAGGACGGGACAAGGCTCTGGAAACACCATATATTTT
v_gene: TRBV27; d_gene: TRBD1; j_gene: TRBJ1-2; CDR3aa: CASSLNRGGYGYTF; CDR3nt: TGTGCCAGCAGTTTAAACAGGGGCGGATATGGCTACACCTTC
v_gene: TRBV4-3; d_gene: NA; j_gene: TRBJ1-1; CDR3aa: CASSLTGGTEAFF; CDR3nt: TGCGCCAGCAGCCTCACGGGGGGTACTGAAGCTTTCTTT
v_gene: TRBV6-1; d_gene: TRBD2; j_gene: TRBJ2-3; CDR3aa: CASQLAGADTQYF; CDR3nt: TGTGCCAGCCAACTAGCGGGGGCAGATACGCAGTATTTT